The present entry profiles one T cell receptor beta chain with its context. Its antigen is still unknown. Only in-frame clones appear in the TCRdb table, and some are missing; sequencing was by immunoSEQ multiplex PCR. The sample has more than 2 million clones; around 95% are singletons. This sample was taken from a study of shared clonotypes between healthy human individuals. The study's findings and limits: Generation of non-shared clonotypes was less probable than generation of clonotypes shared by all four donors. Larger richness was generally estimated for naive than memory subsets.

J lost 2 bases, V lost 9 bases, and 8 bases had no gene match. The CDR3 consists of 14 residues. In germline, CDR1 is ENHRY, CDR2 SYGVKD. What was sequenced was naive CD4+ T cells sorted from blood. The subset denotes: CD45RA+ positively selected. This clonotype was obtained from a man aged 18 to 35 in good health. V and J are TRBV10-3 and TRBJ1-1, with 8 bases lining up with TRBD1. The CDR3, as DNA: TGTGCCATTGACAGGGGAGGGCTAAACACTGAAGCTTTCTTT. Translation gives CAIDRGGLNTEAFF.